The 10 T cell receptor beta chains reported below all come from one sample, sequenced in a study of shared clonotypes between healthy human individuals. Selected positively for CCR7 and CD45RO-negative, naive CD8 cells excluded terminally differentiated effector memory CD45RA+ cells. This table comes from immunoSEQ multiplex PCR, and its TCRdb copy is limited to in-frame clones, with some not included. The sample records around 620,000 clones, roughly 96% being singletons. The sample comprised naive CD8+ T cells sorted from blood. All receptors come from a woman aged 25 to 39 in good health.

This clone was seen only a few times. The chain employs TRBV4-2 and TRBJ2-7; 9 nucleotides align to TRBD2. The J segment lost 6 bases and the V segment lost 3 bases, leaving 6 bases of the junction unmatched. The germline CDR1 and CDR2 sequences are LGHNA and YNFKEQ. The CDR3 is 14 amino acids. In DNA, the CDR3 is TGTGCCAGCAGCCACCCCGGGACTAGCCTCGAGCAGTACTTC. It codes for CASSHPGTSLEQYF.

V gene TRBV6-5 combines with J gene TRBJ2-5; 8 nucleotides align to TRBD2. The CDR3 has 15 residues. From germline, CDR1 is MNHEY and CDR2 SVGAGI. J lost 5 bases, V lost 8 bases, and 13 bases had no gene match. The CDR3 is CASHQSGGGGETQYF. The CDR3 DNA follows: TGTGCCAGCCACCAATCCGGGGGCGGGGGGGAGACCCAGTACTTC.

The rearrangement joins TRBV9 to TRBJ2-2, with TRBD2 as a possible D gene (5 bases). The CDR3 is made up of 16 amino acids. V lost 0 bases and J 0 bases, leaving 9 bases between the germline ends. Per germline, CDR1 SGDLS and CDR2 YYNGEE. CDR3 amino acids: CASSVGGSANTGELFF. CDR3 DNA sequence: TGTGCCAGCAGCGTAGGAGGTAGCGCGAACACCGGGGAGCTGTTTTTT. The complete variable domain, with remaining parts taken from reference TRBV9 and TRBJ2-2, reads DSGVTQTPKHLITATGQRVTLRCSPRSGDLSVYWYQQSLDQGLQFLIQYYNGEERAKGNILERFSAQQFPDLHSELNLSSLELGDSALYFCASSVGGSANTGELFFGEGSRLTVL.

Details on this clone: The same CDR3 can be traced to other DNA sequences in this sample. The chain couples TRBV6-5 to TRBJ2-1; D is undetermined. Trimming took off 2 bases at V and 4 bases at J, with 6 bases between the two ends. This CDR3 comprises 13 residues. Germline CDR1 and CDR2: MNHEY and SVGAGI. CDR3 nucleotides: TGTGCCAGCAGTTACGGCCTATACAATGAGCAGTTCTTC. It is translated as CASSYGLYNEQFF.

As DNA, the CDR3 is TGTGCCAGCAGCGAAGAGGGACAGTCCATCAGGAGGCAGTACTTC. Amino acid sequence: CASSEEGQSIRRQYF. This chain links TRBV21-1 with TRBJ2-7; the DNA was not used to check the table's D call, TRBD1. TRBV21-1 is labeled a pseudogene. The CDR3 contains 15 residues.

The chain links TRBV5-6 to TRBJ2-4; the D call may be TRBD1 or TRBD2 (5 bases each). Germline V gives CDR1 SGHDT, CDR2 YYEEEE. The CDR3 consists of 17 residues. V was shortened by 4 bases and J by 1 base, with 18 bases between the two germline ends. The CDR3 is CASSPGPQRMAKNIQYF. CDR3 DNA sequence: TGTGCCAGCAGCCCGGGGCCCCAGAGAATGGCCAAAAACATTCAGTACTTC.

This clone was seen just once. The chain joins TRBV5-1 to TRBJ2-7, with 14 bases lining up with TRBD2. This CDR3 region has 15 residues. Trimming cost V 5 bases and J 4 bases; bases outside gene matches: 5. From germline, CDR1 is SGHRS and CDR2 YFSETQ. CDR3 sequence (DNA): TGCGCCAGCAGTGAGGGACTAGCGGGAGAGTACGAGCAGTACTTC. It encodes CASSEGLAGEYEQYF.

V gene TRBV7-8 combines with J gene TRBJ2-2; 10 bases fit TRBD1. This CDR3 spans 15 amino acids. CDR1 SGHVS and CDR2 FQNEAQ come from the germline V gene. Unmatched junction bases numbered 12, after V lost 8 bases and J lost 9 bases. The DNA for the CDR3 is TGTGCCAGCGAGGGACAGGGGAGAAGCCGCCGGGAGCTGTTTTTT. This gives the protein CASEGQGRSRRELFF.

The V gene is TRBV7-9, the J gene TRBJ2-7; 7 nucleotides line up with TRBD2. The germline V gene encodes CDR1 SEHNR and CDR2 FQNEAQ (reference sequence). CDR3 length: 14 residues. Trimming took 4 bases from V and 5 from J; bases not matched to a gene: 8. The CDR3 region has the DNA TGTGCCAGCAGCTCCCGGGCGGGGGACGACGAGCAGTACTTC. This encodes CASSSRAGDDEQYF.

The rearrangement joins TRBV10-1 to TRBJ2-7, with a weak D call TRBD2 (6 bases). V dropped 0 bases and J dropped 2 bases, with 11 bases sitting between them. Germline lookup yields CDR1 WNHNN and CDR2 SYGVQD (reference sequence). The CDR3 runs 15 residues. The CDR3 region is CASSESGEAAYEQYF. DNA of the CDR3: TGCGCCAGCAGTGAGTCGGGGGAGGCCGCCTACGAGCAGTACTTC.